The clone carrying this T cell receptor (beta chain) was found once. These data come from a study of blood T cell repertoires in COVID-19. The table came from immunoSEQ multiplex PCR; TCRdb's copy has only in-frame clones and leaves some out. The sample holds fewer than 80,000 clones, roughly 92% seen once. V dropped 2 bases and J dropped 5 bases, with 10 bases sitting between them. In germline, CDR1 is KGHSH, CDR2 LQKENI. The CDR3 has 13 amino acids. Sequenced input: peripheral blood. This TCR was recovered from a human donor in a cohort sampled during active COVID-19. The V and J genes are TRBV18 and TRBJ2-7; maybe TRBD2 (5 bases). The CDR3 reads CASSPGRGDEQYF. DNA for the CDR3: TGTGCCAGCTCACCAGGGAGAGGTGACGAGCAGTACTTC.